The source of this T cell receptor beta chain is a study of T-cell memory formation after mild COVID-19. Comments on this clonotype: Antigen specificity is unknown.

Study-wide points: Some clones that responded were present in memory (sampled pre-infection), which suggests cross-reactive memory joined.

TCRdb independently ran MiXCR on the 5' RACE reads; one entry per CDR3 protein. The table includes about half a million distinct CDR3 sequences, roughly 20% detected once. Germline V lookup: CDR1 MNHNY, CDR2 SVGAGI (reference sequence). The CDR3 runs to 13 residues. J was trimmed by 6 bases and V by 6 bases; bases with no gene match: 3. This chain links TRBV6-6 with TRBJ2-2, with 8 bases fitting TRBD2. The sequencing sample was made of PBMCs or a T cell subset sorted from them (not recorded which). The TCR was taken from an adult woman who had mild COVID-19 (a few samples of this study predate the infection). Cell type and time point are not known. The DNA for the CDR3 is TGTGCCAGCAGACTAGCGGAAGCCGGGGAGCTGTTTTTT. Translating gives CASRLAEAGELFF.